This record concerns one T cell receptor beta chain sequence. The data belong to a study of technical replicates of blood from a handful of donors. The junction had 7 bases not matched to a gene; V was cut back by 3 bases and J by 6 bases. CDR1 is LNHDA and CDR2 is SQIVND in the germline V gene (reference sequence). The CDR3 runs 15 residues. The protocol was immunoSEQ multiplex PCR, while the TCRdb copy is restricted to in-frame clones and leaves out a portion. The data hold tens of thousands of clones, with around 96% observed a single time. Material for sequencing was T cells isolated from PBMCs. The clonotype comes from a human donor in good health. The gene calls are TRBV19 and TRBJ2-1; 8 nucleotides agree with TRBD2. CDR3 sequence reads: CASSIMLAGSNEQFF. Written as DNA, the CDR3 is TGTGCCAGTAGTATCATGTTAGCGGGAAGCAATGAGCAGTTCTTC.